This entry lists 21 T cell receptor beta chains sequenced from one sample in a study of cytomegalovirus exposure and HLA in healthy donors. A multiplex PCR was run with 60 Vbeta primers and 13 Jbeta primers. The protocol was immunoSEQ multiplex PCR, while the TCRdb copy is restricted to in-frame clones and leaves out a portion. The sample holds 150,000 to 200,000 clones, around 80% seen once. The sample comprised PBMCs. The receptors derive from a girl between 5 and 17 years old in good health and CMV-seropositive.

The genes are TRBV9 and TRBJ1-2; D is uncertain. V lost 0 bases and J lost 4, with 10 bases in between. In germline, CDR1 is SGDLS, CDR2 YYNGEE. The CDR3 contains 14 residues. The CDR3 region has the DNA TGTGCCAGCAGCGTAGGCCGGGGTAGCTATGGCTACACCTTC. This encodes CASSVGRGSYGYTF.

The rearrangement links TRBV30 to TRBJ1-1; D not resolved. Germline V gene sequence: CDR1 GTSNPN, CDR2 SVGIG (reference sequence). This CDR3 contains 12 residues. V was trimmed by 3 bases and J by 4 bases, leaving 9 bases between them. CDR3 DNA sequence: TGTGCCTGGAGCTCAGCAGGCACTGAAGCTTTCTTT. This codes for CAWSSAGTEAFF.

The chain joins TRBV6-1 to TRBJ1-2; TRBD1 agrees at 8 bases. Per germline, CDR1 MNHNS and CDR2 SASEGT. The CDR3 spans 14 residues. V shed 4 bases and J 5 bases; nucleotides not matched to a gene: 6. Here the CDR3 DNA reads TGTGCCAGCAGTGGGACAGGGTTCGAATATGGCTACACCTTC. Amino acids: CASSGTGFEYGYTF.

The chain carries TRBV29-1 and TRBJ2-5, with D uncertain. The germline gives CDR1 SQVTM, CDR2 ANQGSEA. CDR3 length: 12 residues. Trimming removed 5 bases at V and 0 bases at J, with 7 bases between. In DNA form, the CDR3 reads TGCAGCGTTTTGTCATACCAAGAGACCCAGTACTTC. Translating gives CSVLSYQETQYF.

This clone was observed a few times. The V call is TRBV4-1, the J call TRBJ2-1, with 7 bases that match TRBD2. The CDR3 totals 14 residues. The V gene's germline CDR1 is MGHRA and CDR2 YSYEKL. The V and J ends lost 4 bases and 6 bases, in that order; junction bases with no gene match: 6. In nucleotides, the CDR3 is TGCGCCAGCAGCCGGGGACTACTTGGCAATGAGCAGTTCTTC. Encoded protein: CASSRGLLGNEQFF.

This chain connects TRBV29-1 to TRBJ2-5; 12 bases line up with TRBD2. Trimming removed 8 bases from V and 9 bases from J; junction bases left unmatched: 4. The CDR3 spans 11 residues. Germline CDR1 SQVTM, CDR2 ANQGSEA. CDR3 DNA sequence: TGCAGCTTACTAGCGGGAGGCGCCCAGTACTTC. Translation gives CSLLAGGAQYF.

The V call is TRBV7-9, the J call TRBJ2-7; D is perhaps TRBD2 (6 bases). Germline CDR1 reads SEHNR; CDR2 reads FQNEAQ (reference sequence). The CDR3 sequence is 13 residues long. Trimming cost V 8 bases and J 5 bases, with 16 bases left between them. In DNA form, the CDR3 reads TGTGCCAGCGGTCAGCAGGGAGGCAACGAGCAGTACTTC. Its protein is CASGQQGGNEQYF.

J is TRBJ2-2 and V is TRBV30, with D perhaps matching TRBD2 (7 bases). This CDR3 is built from 17 residues. Germline CDR1 GTSNPN, CDR2 SVGIG (reference sequence). The V and J ends lost 2 bases and 0 bases respectively, with 16 bases between them. The CDR3 DNA sequence: TGTGCCTGGAGTTGGGGGGGACACCCGACGAACACCGGGGAGCTGTTTTTT. It codes for CAWSWGGHPTNTGELFF.

The V call is TRBV28, the J call TRBJ2-7, with D perhaps matching TRBD1 (6 bases). The CDR3 has 16 amino acids. V lost 2 bases to trimming and J lost 2 bases, with 16 bases between them. CDR1 is MDHEN and CDR2 is SYDVKM in the germline V gene. The CDR3 nucleotides read TGTGCCAGCAGTTTAATGGACAGCTTGAAAACCTACGAGCAGTACTTC. Translated, it gives CASSLMDSLKTYEQYF.

This clone was counted only a few times. This sequence joins TRBV10-3 and TRBJ2-1; D is unresolved. Germline loops: CDR1 ENHRY, CDR2 SYGVKD. The CDR3 is 15 residues long. Trimming cost V 1 base and J 5 bases, with 12 bases left between them. CDR3 nucleotides: TGTGCCATCAGTGAGTTGCGAGCACCCCACAATGAGCAGTTCTTC. Amino acid sequence: CAISELRAPHNEQFF.

This rearrangement joins TRBV9 to TRBJ2-1; no clear D. Trimming shortened V by 3 bases and J by 4 bases, and 8 bases separated the two germline ends. The CDR3 loop spans 13 amino acids. Per the germline V gene, CDR1 is SGDLS and CDR2 is YYNGEE. This chain's CDR3 is CASSGARYNEQFF. CDR3 nucleotides: TGTGCCAGCAGCGGGGCAAGGTACAATGAGCAGTTCTTC.

The J gene is TRBJ2-1, the V gene TRBV11-2; D call uncertain. The CDR3 covers 12 residues. Looked up from germline, CDR1 is SGHAT and CDR2 is FQNNGV. V lost 1 base and J 7 bases, leaving 5 bases between the germline ends. The chain's CDR3 is CASSLVENEQFF. The CDR3, as DNA: TGTGCCAGCAGCTTAGTAGAGAATGAGCAGTTCTTC.

V is TRBV10-3 and J is TRBJ2-3; D might be TRBD2 (6 bases). The length of the CDR3 is 14 residues. V dropped 9 bases and J dropped 5 bases, with 18 bases sitting between them. Germline V CDR1 and CDR2: ENHRY, SYGVKD. The CDR3 bases are TGTGCCATTGGCGATGCGGGGCATGGAGATACGCAGTATTTT. Translation: CAIGDAGHGDTQYF.

The rearrangement links TRBV4-1 to TRBJ2-2; 10 bases are shared with TRBD1. The CDR3 length is 16 residues. Germline trimming cut 1 base from V and 7 bases from J; bases unmatched to any gene: 6. Germline V lookup: CDR1 MGHRA, CDR2 YSYEKL. In DNA form, the CDR3 reads TGCGCCAGCAGCCAAGGACAGGGGGCGCGAGACGGGGAGCTGTTTTTT. Translation: CASSQGQGARDGELFF.

V usage is TRBV7-8 and J usage is TRBJ2-5; D not resolved. Trimming cost V 1 base and J 2 bases, with 11 bases left between them. The CDR3 totals 15 residues. Germline V gives CDR1 SGHVS, CDR2 FQNEAQ. Here the CDR3 DNA reads TGTGCCAGCAGCTTAGGAGCGTCGGTTCAAGAGACCCAGTACTTC. It yields the protein CASSLGASVQETQYF.

This chain joins TRBV29-1 and TRBJ2-1; perhaps TRBD1 as D (6 bases). Germline V gene data show CDR1 as SQVTM and CDR2 as ANQGSEA. Trimming stripped 3 bases from V and 2 bases from J, with 17 bases between. CDR3 size: 16 residues. The CDR3: CSVEKAQGITYNEQFF. The CDR3 bases are TGCAGCGTTGAGAAAGCACAGGGTATCACCTACAATGAGCAGTTCTTC.

The chain employs TRBV9 and TRBJ1-1; TRBD1 matches at 7 bases. Germline-derived CDR1 and CDR2 are SGDLS and YYNGEE. V trimming: 3 bases; J trimming: 0 bases; junction bases outside the gene matches: 8. The CDR3 contains 16 residues. The CDR3 sequence is CASSAGPGQMNTEAFF. In nucleotides, the CDR3 is TGTGCCAGCAGCGCCGGGCCGGGACAGATGAACACTGAAGCTTTCTTT.

DNA of the CDR3: TGTGCCACCAGCACAGGGTGGTCTAATGAAAAACTGTTTTTT. Encoded protein: CATSTGWSNEKLFF. The chain couples TRBV15 to TRBJ1-4; maybe TRBD1 (5 bases). The CDR3 extends over 14 amino acids. The germline CDR1 and CDR2 sequences are LNHNV and YYDKDF (reference sequence). V was shortened by 4 bases and J by 3 bases, with 9 bases between the two germline ends.

The chain is built from TRBV2 and TRBJ2-3; D remains ambiguous. CDR3 length: 14 residues. Trimming stripped 4 bases from V and 0 bases from J, with 8 bases between. Per germline, CDR1 SNHLY and CDR2 FYNNEI. CDR3 nucleotides: TGTGCCAGCAGTGCCCTGACTAGCACAGATACGCAGTATTTT. Its protein is CASSALTSTDTQYF.

As regards this clone: At one end the junction does not follow the germline gene, possibly because of a read error. The chain uses TRBV5-5 and TRBJ1-5, with D perhaps TRBD1 (5 bases). In germline, CDR1 is SGHKS, CDR2 YYEKEE (reference sequence). There are 14 residues in the CDR3. CDR3 bases: TGTGCCAACAGCCCGGCGGGGGGACCCACAACCCAGCATTTT. It is translated as CANSPAGGPTTQHF. Looking up the rest from reference TRBV5-5 and TRBJ1-5 gives the full variable domain: DAGVTQSPTHLIKTRGQQVTLRCSPISGHKSVSWYQQVLGQGPQFIFQYYEKEERGRGNFPDRFSARQFPNYSSELNVNALLLGDSALYLCANSPAGGPTTQHFGDGTRLSIL.

This clone was observed once. The chain links TRBV6-1 to TRBJ1-1; 8 bases fit TRBD1. The CDR3 is made up of 15 amino acids. The germline V gene has CDR1 MNHNS and CDR2 SASEGT. Losses at the gene ends were 5 bases for V and 5 bases for J; bases not matched to a gene: 10. CDR3 DNA sequence: TGTGCCAGCAGTCCCCCAGGGGGCAAGGGTACTGAAGCTTTCTTT. Translated, it gives CASSPPGGKGTEAFF.